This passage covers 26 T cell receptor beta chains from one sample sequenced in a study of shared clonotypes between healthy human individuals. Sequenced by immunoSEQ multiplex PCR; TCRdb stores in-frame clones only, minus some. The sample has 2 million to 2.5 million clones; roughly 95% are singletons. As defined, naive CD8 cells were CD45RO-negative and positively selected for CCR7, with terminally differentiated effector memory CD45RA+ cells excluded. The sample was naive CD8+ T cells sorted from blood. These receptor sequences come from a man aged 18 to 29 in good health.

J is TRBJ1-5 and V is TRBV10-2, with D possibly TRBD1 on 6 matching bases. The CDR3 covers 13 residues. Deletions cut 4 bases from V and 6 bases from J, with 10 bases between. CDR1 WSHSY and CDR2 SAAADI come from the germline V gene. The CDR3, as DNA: TGCGCCAGCAGTGCGGGGGGCAGTCAGCCCCAGCATTTT. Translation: CASSAGGSQPQHF.

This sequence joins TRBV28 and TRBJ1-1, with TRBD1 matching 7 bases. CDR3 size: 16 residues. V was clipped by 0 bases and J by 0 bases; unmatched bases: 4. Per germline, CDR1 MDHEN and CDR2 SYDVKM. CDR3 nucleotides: TGTGCCAGCAGTTTATGGGTGACAGGGTTGAACACTGAAGCTTTCTTT. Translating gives CASSLWVTGLNTEAFF.

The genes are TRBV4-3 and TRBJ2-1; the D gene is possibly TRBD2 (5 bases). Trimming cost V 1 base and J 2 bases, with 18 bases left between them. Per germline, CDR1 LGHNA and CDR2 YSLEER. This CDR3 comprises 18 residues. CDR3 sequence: CASSQGWGSEDAYNEQFF. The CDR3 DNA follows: TGCGCCAGCAGCCAAGGTTGGGGTAGCGAGGATGCCTACAATGAGCAGTTCTTC.

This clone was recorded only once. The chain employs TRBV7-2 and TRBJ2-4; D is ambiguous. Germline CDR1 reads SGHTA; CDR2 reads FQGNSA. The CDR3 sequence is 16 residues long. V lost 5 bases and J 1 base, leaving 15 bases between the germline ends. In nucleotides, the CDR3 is TGTGCCAGCAGCCTAGACCGGATTCGGGCCAAAAACATTCAGTACTTC. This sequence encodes CASSLDRIRAKNIQYF.

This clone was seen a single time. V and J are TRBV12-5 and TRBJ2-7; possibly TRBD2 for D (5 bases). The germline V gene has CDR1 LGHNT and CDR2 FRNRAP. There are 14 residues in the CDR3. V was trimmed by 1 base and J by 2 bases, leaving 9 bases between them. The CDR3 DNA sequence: TGTGCTAGTGGTTTGGGGACTGTAACCTACGAGCAGTACTTC. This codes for CASGLGTVTYEQYF.

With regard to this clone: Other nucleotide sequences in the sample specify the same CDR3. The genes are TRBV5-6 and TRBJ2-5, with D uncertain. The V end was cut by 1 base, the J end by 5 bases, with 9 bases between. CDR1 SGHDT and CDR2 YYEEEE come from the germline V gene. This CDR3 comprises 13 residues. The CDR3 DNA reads TGTGCCAGCAGCTTGAGGTTAGAGGAGACCCAGTACTTC. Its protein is CASSLRLEETQYF. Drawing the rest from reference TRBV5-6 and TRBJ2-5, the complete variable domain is DAGVTQSPTHLIKTRGQQVTLRCSPKSGHDTVSWYQQALGQGPQFIFQYYEEEERQRGNFPDRFSGHQFPNYSSELNVNALLLGDSALYLCASSLRLEETQYFGPGTRLLVL.

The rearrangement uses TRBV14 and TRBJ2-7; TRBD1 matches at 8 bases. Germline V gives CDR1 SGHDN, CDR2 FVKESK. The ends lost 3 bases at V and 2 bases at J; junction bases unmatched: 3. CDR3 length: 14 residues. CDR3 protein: CASSHGTGAYEQYF. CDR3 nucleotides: TGTGCCAGCAGCCATGGGACAGGAGCCTACGAGCAGTACTTC.

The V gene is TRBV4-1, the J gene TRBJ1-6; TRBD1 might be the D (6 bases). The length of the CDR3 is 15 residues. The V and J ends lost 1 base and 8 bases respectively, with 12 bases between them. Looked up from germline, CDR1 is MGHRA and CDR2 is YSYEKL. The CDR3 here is CASSQVRGLDSPLHF. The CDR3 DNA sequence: TGCGCCAGCAGCCAAGTGAGGGGGTTGGATTCACCCCTCCACTTT.

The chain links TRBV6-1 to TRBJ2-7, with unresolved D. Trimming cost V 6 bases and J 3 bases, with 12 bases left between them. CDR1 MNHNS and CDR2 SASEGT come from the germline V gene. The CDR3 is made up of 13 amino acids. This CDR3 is CASRESGSYEQYF. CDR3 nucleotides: TGTGCCAGCAGGGAGTCGGGCAGCTACGAGCAGTACTTC.

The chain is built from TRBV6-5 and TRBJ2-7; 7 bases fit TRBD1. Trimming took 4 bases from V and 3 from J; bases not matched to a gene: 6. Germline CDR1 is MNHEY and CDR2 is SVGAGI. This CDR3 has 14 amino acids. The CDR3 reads CASSLGQVYYEQYF. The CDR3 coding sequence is TGTGCCAGCAGTTTAGGACAGGTTTACTACGAGCAGTACTTC.

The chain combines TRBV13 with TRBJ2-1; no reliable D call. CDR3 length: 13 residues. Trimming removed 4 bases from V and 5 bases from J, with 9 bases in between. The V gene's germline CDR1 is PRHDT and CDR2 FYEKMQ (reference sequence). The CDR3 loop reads CASSSSLDNEQFF. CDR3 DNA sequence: TGTGCCAGCAGCTCCTCCCTCGACAATGAGCAGTTCTTC. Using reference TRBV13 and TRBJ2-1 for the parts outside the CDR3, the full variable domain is AAGVIQSPRHLIKEKRETATLKCYPIPRHDTVYWYQQGPGQDPQFLISFYEKMQSDKGSIPDRFSAQQFSDYHSELNMSSLELGDSALYFCASSSSLDNEQFFGPGTRLTVL.

The CDR3 DNA sequence: TGTGCCAGCAGTTTACTAGCGGGAGGGGGGAATGAGCAGTTCTTC. Amino acid sequence: CASSLLAGGGNEQFF. This rearrangement joins TRBV7-2 to TRBJ2-1; 13 nucleotides line up with TRBD2. Looked up from germline, CDR1 is SGHTA and CDR2 is FQGNSA. The CDR3 covers 15 residues. Losses at the gene ends were 6 bases for V and 7 bases for J; bases not matched to a gene: 6.

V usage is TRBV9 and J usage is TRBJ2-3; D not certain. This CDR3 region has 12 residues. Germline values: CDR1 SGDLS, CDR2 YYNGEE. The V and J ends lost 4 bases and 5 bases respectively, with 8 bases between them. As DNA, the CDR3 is TGTGCCAGCAGCCCATATGGAGATACGCAGTATTTT. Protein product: CASSPYGDTQYF.

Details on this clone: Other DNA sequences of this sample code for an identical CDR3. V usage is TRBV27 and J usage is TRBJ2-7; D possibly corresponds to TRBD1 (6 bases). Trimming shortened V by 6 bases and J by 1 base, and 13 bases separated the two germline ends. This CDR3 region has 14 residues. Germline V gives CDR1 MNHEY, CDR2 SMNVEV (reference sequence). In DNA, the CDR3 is TGTGCCAGCAGCCTTAAAGACAGGTCCTACGAGCAGTACTTC. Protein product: CASSLKDRSYEQYF.

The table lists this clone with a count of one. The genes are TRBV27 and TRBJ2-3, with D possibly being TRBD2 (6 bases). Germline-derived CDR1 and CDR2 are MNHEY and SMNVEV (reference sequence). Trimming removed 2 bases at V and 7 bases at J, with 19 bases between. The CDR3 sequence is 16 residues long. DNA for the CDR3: TGTGCCAGCAGTTTAAAAGGGGACTTGCACGCATATACGCAGTATTTT. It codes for CASSLKGDLHAYTQYF.

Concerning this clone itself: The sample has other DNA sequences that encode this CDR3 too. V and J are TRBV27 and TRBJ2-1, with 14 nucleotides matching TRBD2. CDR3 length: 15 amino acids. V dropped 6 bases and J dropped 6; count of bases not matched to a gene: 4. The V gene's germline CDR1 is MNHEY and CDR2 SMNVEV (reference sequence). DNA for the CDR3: TGTGCCAGCAGGGGACTAGCGGGAGTGGGCAATGAGCAGTTCTTC. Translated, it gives CASRGLAGVGNEQFF.

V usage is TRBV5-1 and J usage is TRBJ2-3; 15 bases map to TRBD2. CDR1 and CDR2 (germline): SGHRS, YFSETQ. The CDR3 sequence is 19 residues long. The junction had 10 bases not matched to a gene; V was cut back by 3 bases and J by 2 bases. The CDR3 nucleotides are TGCGCCAGCAGCTGGCCCGGAAGGACTAGCGGGGGGGCCACAGATACGCAGTATTTT. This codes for CASSWPGRTSGGATDTQYF.

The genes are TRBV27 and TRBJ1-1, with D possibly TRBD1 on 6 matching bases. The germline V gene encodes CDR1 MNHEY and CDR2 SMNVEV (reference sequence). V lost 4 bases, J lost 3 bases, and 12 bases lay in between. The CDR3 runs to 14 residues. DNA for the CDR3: TGTGCCAGCAGTTGGGCAGGGGCCGACACTGAAGCTTTCTTT. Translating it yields CASSWAGADTEAFF.

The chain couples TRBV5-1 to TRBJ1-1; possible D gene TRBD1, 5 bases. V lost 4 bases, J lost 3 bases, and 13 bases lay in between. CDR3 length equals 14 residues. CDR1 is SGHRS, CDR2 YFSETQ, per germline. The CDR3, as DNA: TGCGCCAGCAGCCCGGAGGGGTGGGACACTGAAGCTTTCTTT. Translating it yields CASSPEGWDTEAFF.

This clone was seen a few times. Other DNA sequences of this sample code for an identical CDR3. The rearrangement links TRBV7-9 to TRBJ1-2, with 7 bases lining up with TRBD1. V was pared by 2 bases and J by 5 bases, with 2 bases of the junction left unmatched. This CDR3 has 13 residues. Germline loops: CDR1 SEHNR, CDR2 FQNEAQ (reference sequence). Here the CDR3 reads CASSLPGGYGYTF. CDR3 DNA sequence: TGTGCCAGCAGCTTACCAGGGGGATATGGCTACACCTTC.

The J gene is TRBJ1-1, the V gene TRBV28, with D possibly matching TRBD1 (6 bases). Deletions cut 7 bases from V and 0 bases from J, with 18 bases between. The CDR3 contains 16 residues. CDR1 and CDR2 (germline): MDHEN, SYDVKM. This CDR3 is CASTLWGQSMNTEAFF. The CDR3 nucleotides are TGTGCCAGCACCCTGTGGGGGCAGAGCATGAACACTGAAGCTTTCTTT.

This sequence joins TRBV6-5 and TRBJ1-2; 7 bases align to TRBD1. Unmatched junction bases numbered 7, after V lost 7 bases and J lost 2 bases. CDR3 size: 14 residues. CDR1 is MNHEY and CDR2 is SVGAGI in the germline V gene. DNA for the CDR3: TGTGCCAGCATCGGACAGGAGGAAAACTATGGCTACACCTTC. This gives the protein CASIGQEENYGYTF.

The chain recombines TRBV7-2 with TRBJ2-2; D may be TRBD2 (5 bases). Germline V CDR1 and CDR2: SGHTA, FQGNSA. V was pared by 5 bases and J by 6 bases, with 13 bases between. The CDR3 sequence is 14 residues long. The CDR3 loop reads CASSAELVSGELFF. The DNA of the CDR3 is TGTGCCAGCAGCGCAGAACTAGTCTCCGGGGAGCTGTTTTTT. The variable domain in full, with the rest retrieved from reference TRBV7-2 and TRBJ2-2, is GAGVSQSPSNKVTEKGKDVELRCDPISGHTALYWYRQSLGQGLEFLIYFQGNSAPDKSGLPSDRFSAERTGGSVSTLTIQRTQQEDSAVYLCASSAELVSGELFFGEGSRLTVL.

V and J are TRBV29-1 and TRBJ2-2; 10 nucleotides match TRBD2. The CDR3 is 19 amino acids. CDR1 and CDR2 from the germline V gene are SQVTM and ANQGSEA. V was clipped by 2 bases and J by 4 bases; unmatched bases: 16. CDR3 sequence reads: CSVERRDPRVAGGTGELFF. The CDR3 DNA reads TGCAGCGTTGAAAGGAGGGATCCGAGGGTAGCGGGAGGCACCGGGGAGCTGTTTTTT.

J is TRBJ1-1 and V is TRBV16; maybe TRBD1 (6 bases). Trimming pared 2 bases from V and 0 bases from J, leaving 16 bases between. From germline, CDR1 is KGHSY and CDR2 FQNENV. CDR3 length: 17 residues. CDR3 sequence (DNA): TGTGCCAGCAGCCAACAAAGAGGTCGGACAGTGAACACTGAAGCTTTCTTT. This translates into CASSQQRGRTVNTEAFF.

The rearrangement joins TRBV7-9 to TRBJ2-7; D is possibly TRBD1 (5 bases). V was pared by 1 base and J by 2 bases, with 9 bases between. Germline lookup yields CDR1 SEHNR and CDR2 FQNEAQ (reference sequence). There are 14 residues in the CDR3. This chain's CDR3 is CASSLVAGPYEQYF. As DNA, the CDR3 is TGTGCCAGCAGCTTAGTCGCAGGGCCCTACGAGCAGTACTTC. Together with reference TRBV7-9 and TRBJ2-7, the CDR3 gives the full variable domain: DTGVSQNPRHKITKRGQNVTFRCDPISEHNRLYWYRQTLGQGPEFLTYFQNEAQLEKSRLLSDRFSAERPKGSFSTLEIQRTEQGDSAMYLCASSLVAGPYEQYFGPGTRLTVT.